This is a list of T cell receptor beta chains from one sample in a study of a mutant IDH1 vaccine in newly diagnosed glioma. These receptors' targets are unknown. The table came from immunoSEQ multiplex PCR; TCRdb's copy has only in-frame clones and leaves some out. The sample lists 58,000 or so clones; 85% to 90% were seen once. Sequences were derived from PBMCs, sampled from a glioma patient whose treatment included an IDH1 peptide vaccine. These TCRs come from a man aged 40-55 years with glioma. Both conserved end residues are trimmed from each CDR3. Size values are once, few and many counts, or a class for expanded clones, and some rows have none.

ASHTRDTRNEQF | TRBJ2-1 | TRBV2 | few
ASSPPGHSNQPQH | TRBJ1-5 | TRBV18 | .
ASSYGLAVGELF | TRBJ2-2 | TRBV6-5 | once
ASSYRVGAAF | TRBJ1-1 | TRBV14 | few
ASIMGQSLYNEQF | TRBJ2-1 | TRBV6-1 | .
ASSLGPNTGELF | TRBJ2-2 | TRBV14 | once
ASRRGQQNTEAF | TRBJ1-1 | TRBV6-1 | .
AGGTEAF | TRBJ1-1 | TRBV6-5 | .
ASTLDRVDNQPQH | TRBJ1-5 | TRBV19 | .
ASSLGPRSEAF | TRBJ1-1 | TRBV5-8 | .
ASSTTGVQPQH | TRBJ1-5 | TRBV25-1 | .
ASSLLSGPVETQY | TRBJ2-5 | TRBV7-9 | .